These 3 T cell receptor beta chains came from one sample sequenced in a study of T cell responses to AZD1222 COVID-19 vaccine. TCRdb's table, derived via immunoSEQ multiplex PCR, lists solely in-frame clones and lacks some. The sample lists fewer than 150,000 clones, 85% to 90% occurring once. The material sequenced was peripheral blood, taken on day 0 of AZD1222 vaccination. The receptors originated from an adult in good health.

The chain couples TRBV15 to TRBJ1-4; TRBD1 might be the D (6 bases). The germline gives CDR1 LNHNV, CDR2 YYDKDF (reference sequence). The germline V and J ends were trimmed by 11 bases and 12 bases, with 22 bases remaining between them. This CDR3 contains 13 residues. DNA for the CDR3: TGTGCCGCCCGCCAGGGGCTAATAGGAGAACTGTTTTTT. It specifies CAARQGLIGELFF.

The CDR3 bases are TGTGCCAGCAGTTTCCTGGATAGCTCTGGAAACACCATATATTTT. This translates into CASSFLDSSGNTIYF. The chain couples TRBV28 to TRBJ1-3; no definite D call. V gave up 3 bases and J gave up 0 bases, with 9 bases separating them. The germline gives CDR1 MDHEN, CDR2 SYDVKM. The CDR3 is made up of 15 amino acids.

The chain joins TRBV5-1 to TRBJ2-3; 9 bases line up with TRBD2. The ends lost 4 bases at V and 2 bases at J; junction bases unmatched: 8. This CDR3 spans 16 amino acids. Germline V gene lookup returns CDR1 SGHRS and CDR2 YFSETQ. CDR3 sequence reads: CASSTGLAQATDTQYF. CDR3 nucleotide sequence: TGCGCCAGCAGCACGGGACTAGCCCAAGCCACAGATACGCAGTATTTT.